These 10 T cell receptor beta chains were sequenced from one sample in a study of control samples from healthy donors and cancer patients. Repertoires were generated with immunoSEQ multiplex PCR, while TCRdb's copy carries only in-frame clones and drops some. The sample consists of around 80,000 clones, more than 70% of them appearing once. The sequencing input was blood. All receptors derive from a woman in her forties or fifties in good health.

The genes are TRBV3-1 (or the pseudogene TRBV3-2) and TRBJ1-4, with D possibly being TRBD1 (5 bases). V dropped 1 base and J dropped 8 bases, with 23 bases sitting between them. This CDR3 has 18 residues. Germline loops: CDR1 LGHDT, CDR2 YNNKEL (reference sequence). As DNA, the CDR3 is TGTGCCAGCAGCCAAGGATCTGGGACCCAACAGATTGGGGAAAAACTGTTTTTT. The encoded protein is CASSQGSGTQQIGEKLFF.

The CDR3 nucleotides read TGTGCCTGGAGTGTAGCTCCGTCCGGGACAGGGAGCTCCTACGAGCAGTACTTC. Translating it yields CAWSVAPSGTGSSYEQYF. This chain joins TRBV30 and TRBJ2-7; 9 nucleotides line up with TRBD1. The germline V gene has CDR1 GTSNPN and CDR2 SVGIG (reference sequence). The CDR3 has 18 amino acids. The V segment lost 0 bases and the J segment 0 bases; nucleotides outside the gene matches: 12.

The chain has TRBV24-1 and TRBJ1-5; the D gene is possibly TRBD1 (5 bases). The V gene lost 3 bases and the J gene lost 4 bases, with 15 bases spanning the gap. The CDR3 totals 16 residues. CDR1 is KGHDR, CDR2 SFDVKD, per germline. The CDR3 nucleotides read TGTGCCACCAGTGATCCAGACGGACATGAAAATCAGCCCCAGCATTTT. It encodes CATSDPDGHENQPQHF.

The rearrangement links TRBV2 to TRBJ1-5; a possible D gene is TRBD1 (5 bases). Germline V CDR1 and CDR2: SNHLY, FYNNEI. The CDR3 is made up of 15 amino acids. V was pared by 2 bases and J by 4 bases, with 12 bases between. CDR3 nucleotides: TGTGCCAGCAGTGAACGGGGGGGGATAAATCAGCCCCAGCATTTT. Translation gives CASSERGGINQPQHF.

The chain employs TRBV10-3 and TRBJ1-6; TRBD1 aligns across 10 bases. This CDR3 contains 14 residues. Germline V gene sequence: CDR1 ENHRY, CDR2 SYGVKD. The trim removed 4 bases at V and 12 bases at J, leaving 6 bases unmatched. The CDR3 is CAISGGDRGLPLHF. Here the CDR3 DNA reads TGTGCCATCAGTGGAGGGGACAGGGGCTTACCCCTCCACTTT.

The chain is built from TRBV6-5 and TRBJ2-7; D is unresolved. The CDR3 sequence is 15 residues long. V was shortened by 5 bases and J by 2 bases, with 16 bases between the two germline ends. Germline lookup yields CDR1 MNHEY and CDR2 SVGAGI. CDR3 sequence (DNA): TGTGCCAGCAGTAGAGGCGACACCGGAGCCTACGAGCAGTACTTC. Its translation is CASSRGDTGAYEQYF.

The chain has TRBV19 and TRBJ1-3; no clear D gene. The CDR3 has 15 amino acids. Trimming removed 4 bases from V and 0 bases from J, with 10 bases in between. In germline, CDR1 is LNHDA, CDR2 SQIVND (reference sequence). The CDR3 protein is CASSNGGFSGNTIYF. CDR3 DNA: TGTGCCAGTAGTAATGGCGGATTCTCTGGAAACACCATATATTTT.

The rearrangement joins TRBV5-6 to TRBJ1-4; TRBD1 matches at 9 bases. With 4 bases clipped from V and 5 bases from J, the junction kept 6 bases outside the gene matches. The CDR3 length is 15 residues. From germline, CDR1 is SGHDT and CDR2 YYEEEE. This chain's CDR3 is CASSRGQGENEKLFF. CDR3 sequence (DNA): TGTGCCAGCAGCCGGGGACAGGGTGAAAATGAAAAACTGTTTTTT.

The V gene is TRBV2, the J gene TRBJ1-2; a possible D gene is TRBD1 (5 bases). Trimming shortened V by 8 bases and J by 6 bases, and 16 bases separated the two germline ends. The CDR3 has 13 residues. The germline CDR1 and CDR2 sequences are SNHLY and FYNNEI. For the CDR3, the DNA is TGTGCCAGCTTGGGAGAACAGGCCGATGGCTACACCTTC. Translated, it gives CASLGEQADGYTF.

This chain joins TRBV6-5 and TRBJ2-1; D is perhaps TRBD1 (6 bases). CDR1 is MNHEY and CDR2 is SVGAGI in the germline V gene. The V gene lost 10 bases and the J gene lost 6 bases, with 13 bases spanning the gap. This CDR3 is built from 12 residues. The CDR3 loop reads CATTDSSNEQFF. The CDR3 bases are TGTGCCACTACGGACAGTTCCAATGAGCAGTTCTTC.